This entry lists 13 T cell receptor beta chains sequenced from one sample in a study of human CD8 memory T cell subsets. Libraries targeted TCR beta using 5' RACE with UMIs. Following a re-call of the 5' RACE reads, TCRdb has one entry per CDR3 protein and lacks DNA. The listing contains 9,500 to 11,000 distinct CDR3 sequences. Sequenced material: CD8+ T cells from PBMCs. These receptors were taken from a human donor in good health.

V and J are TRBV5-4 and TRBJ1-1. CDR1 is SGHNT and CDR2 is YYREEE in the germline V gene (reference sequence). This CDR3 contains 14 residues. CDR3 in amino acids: CASFRVGLDTEAFF.

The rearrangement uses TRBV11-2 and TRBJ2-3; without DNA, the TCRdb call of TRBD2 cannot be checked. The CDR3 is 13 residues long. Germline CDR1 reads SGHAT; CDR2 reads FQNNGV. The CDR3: CASSGSRADTQYF.

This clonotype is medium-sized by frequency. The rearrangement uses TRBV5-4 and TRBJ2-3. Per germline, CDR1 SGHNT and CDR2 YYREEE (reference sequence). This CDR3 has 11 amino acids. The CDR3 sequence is CASSLGNTQYF.

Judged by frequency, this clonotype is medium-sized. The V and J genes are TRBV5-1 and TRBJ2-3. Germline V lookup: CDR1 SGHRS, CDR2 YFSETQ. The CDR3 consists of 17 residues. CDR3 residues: CASSLFSEAIATDTQYF.

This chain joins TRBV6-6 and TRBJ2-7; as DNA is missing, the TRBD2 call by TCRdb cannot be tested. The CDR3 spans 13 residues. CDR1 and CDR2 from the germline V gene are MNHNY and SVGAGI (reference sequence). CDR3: CASSWRESYEQYF.

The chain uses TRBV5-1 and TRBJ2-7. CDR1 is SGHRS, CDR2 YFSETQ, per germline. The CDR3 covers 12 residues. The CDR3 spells CASSAESYEQYF.

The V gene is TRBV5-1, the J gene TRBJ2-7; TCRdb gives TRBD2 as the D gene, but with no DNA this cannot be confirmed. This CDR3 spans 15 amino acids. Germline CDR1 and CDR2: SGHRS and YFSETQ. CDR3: CASSPEIAGGYEQYF.

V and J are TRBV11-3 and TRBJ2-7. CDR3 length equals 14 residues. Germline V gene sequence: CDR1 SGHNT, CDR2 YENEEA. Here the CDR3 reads CASSLGGTSYEQYF.

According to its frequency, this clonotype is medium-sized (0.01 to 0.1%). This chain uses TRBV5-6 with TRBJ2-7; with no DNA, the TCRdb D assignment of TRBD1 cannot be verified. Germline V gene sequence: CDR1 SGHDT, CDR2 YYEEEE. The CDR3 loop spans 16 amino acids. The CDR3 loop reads CASSLITGTGGDEQYF.

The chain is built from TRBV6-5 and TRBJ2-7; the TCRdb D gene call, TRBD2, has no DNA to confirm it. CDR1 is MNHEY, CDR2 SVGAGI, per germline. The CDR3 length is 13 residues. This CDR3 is CASSKTNSYEQYF.

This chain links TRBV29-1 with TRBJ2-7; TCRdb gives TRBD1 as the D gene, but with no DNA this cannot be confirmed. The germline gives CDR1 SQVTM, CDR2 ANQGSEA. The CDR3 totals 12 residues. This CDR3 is CSVRQGSYEQYF.

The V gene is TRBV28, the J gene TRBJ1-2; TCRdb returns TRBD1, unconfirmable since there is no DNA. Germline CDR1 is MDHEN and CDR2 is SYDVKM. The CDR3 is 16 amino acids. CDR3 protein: CASSLLKRGTNYGYTF.

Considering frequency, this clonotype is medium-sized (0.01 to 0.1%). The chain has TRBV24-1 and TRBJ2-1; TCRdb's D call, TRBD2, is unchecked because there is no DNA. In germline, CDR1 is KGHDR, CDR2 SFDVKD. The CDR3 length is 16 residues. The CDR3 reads CATSDTPGLVHNEQFF.